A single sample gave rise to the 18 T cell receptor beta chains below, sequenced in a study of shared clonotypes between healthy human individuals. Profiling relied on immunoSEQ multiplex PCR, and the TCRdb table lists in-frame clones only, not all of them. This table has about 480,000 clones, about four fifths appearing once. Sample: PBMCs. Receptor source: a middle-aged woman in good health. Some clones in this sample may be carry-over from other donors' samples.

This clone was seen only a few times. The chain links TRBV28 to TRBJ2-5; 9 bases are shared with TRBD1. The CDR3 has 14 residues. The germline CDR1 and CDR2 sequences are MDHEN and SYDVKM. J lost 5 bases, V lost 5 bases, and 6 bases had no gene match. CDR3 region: CASSNRGREETQYF. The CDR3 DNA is TGTGCCAGCAGTAACAGGGGGCGGGAGGAGACCCAGTACTTC. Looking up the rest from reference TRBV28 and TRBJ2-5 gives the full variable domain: DVKVTQSSRYLVKRTGEKVFLECVQDMDHENMFWYRQDPGLGLRLIYFSYDVKMKEKGDIPEGYSVSREKKERFSLILESASTNQTSMYLCASSNRGREETQYFGPGTRLLVL.

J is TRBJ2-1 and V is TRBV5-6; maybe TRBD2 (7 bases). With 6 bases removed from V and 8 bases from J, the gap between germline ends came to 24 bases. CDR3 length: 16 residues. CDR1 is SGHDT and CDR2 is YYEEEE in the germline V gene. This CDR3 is CASNPGGTTGGYEQFF. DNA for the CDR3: TGTGCCAGCAATCCAGGCGGGACTACTGGGGGCTATGAGCAGTTCTTC.

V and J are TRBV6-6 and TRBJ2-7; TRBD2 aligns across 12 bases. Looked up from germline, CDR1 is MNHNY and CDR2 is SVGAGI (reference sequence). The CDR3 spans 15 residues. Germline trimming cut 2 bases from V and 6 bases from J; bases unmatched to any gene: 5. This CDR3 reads CASSYLLAGGGEQYF. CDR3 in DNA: TGTGCCAGCAGTTACCTACTAGCGGGAGGAGGCGAGCAGTACTTC.

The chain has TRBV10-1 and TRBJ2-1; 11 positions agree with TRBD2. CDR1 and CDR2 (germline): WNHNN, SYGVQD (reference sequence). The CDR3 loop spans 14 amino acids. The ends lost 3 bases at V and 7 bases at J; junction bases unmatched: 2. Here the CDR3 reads CASSELAGENEQFF. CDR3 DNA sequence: TGCGCCAGCAGTGAACTAGCGGGGGAAAATGAGCAGTTCTTC.

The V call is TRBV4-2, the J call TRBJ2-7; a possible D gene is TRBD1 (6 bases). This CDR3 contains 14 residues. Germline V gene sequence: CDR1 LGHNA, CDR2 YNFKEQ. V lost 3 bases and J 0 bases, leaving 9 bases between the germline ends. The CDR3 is CASSQGQSSYEQYF. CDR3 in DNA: TGTGCCAGCAGCCAGGGACAAAGCTCCTACGAGCAGTACTTC.

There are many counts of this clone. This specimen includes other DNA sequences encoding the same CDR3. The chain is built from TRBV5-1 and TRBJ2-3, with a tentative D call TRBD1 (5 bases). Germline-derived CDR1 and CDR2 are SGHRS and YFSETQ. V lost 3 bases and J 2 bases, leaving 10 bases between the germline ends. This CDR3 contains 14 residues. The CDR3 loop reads CASSSLGVTDTQYF. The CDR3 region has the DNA TGCGCCAGCAGCTCCTTAGGGGTCACAGATACGCAGTATTTT.

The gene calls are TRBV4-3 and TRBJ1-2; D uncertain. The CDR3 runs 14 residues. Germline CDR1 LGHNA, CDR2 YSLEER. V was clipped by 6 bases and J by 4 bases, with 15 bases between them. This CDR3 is CASSQIRTGYGYTF. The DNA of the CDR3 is TGCGCCAGCAGTCAAATAAGGACCGGCTATGGCTACACCTTC.

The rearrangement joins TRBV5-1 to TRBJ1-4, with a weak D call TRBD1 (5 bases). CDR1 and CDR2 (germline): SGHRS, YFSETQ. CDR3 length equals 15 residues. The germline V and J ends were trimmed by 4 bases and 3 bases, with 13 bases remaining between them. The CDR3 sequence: CASSPPEGPNEKLFF. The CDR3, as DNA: TGCGCCAGCAGCCCGCCTGAGGGACCTAATGAAAAACTGTTTTTT.

In DNA, the CDR3 is TGTGCCAGCAGCTCCACAGACACCGGGGAGCTGTTTTTT. It encodes CASSSTDTGELFF. J is TRBJ2-2 and V is TRBV11-3; D is undetermined. V was clipped by 4 bases and J by 3 bases, with 6 bases between them. The CDR3 covers 13 residues. Looked up from germline, CDR1 is SGHNT and CDR2 is YENEEA.

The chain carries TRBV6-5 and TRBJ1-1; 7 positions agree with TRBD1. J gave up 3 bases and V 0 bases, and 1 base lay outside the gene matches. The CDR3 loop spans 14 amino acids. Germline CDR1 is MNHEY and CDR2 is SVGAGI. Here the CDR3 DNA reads TGTGCCAGCAGTTACTCGACAGGGTACACTGAAGCTTTCTTT. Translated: CASSYSTGYTEAFF.

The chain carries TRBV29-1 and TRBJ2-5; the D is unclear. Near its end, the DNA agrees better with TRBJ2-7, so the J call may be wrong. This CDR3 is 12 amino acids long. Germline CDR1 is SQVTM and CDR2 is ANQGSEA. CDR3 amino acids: CSASQTSYEQYF. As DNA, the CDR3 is TGCAGCGCGTCTCAGACTTCCTACGAGCAGTACTTC.

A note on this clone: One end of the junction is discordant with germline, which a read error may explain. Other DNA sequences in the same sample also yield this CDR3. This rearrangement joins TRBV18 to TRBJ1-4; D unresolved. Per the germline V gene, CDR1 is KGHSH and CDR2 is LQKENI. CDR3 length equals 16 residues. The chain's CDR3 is CASSLGLVEVNEKLFF. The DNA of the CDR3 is TGTGCCAGCTCCCTCGGTCTAGTGGAAGTTAATGAAAAGCTGTTTTTT. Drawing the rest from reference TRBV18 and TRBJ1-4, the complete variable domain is NAGVMQNPRHLVRRRGQEARLRCSPMKGHSHVYWYRQLPEEGLKFMVYLQKENIIDESGMPKERFSAEFPKEGPSILRIQQVVRGDSAAYFCASSLGLVEVNEKLFFGSGTQLSVL.

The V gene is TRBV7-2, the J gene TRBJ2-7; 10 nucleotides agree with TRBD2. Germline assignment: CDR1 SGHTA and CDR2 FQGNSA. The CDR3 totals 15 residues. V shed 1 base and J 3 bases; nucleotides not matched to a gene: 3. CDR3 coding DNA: TGTGCCAGCAGCTTAGAGTCTAGCGGGAGCTACGAGCAGTACTTC. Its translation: CASSLESSGSYEQYF.

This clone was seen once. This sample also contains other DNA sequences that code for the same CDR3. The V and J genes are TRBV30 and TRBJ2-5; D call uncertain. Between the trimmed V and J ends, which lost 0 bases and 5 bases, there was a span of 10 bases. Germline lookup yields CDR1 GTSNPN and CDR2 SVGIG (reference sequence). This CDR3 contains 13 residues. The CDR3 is CAWSVGGRETQYF. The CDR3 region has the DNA TGTGCCTGGAGTGTCGGTGGTCGGGAGACCCAGTACTTC.

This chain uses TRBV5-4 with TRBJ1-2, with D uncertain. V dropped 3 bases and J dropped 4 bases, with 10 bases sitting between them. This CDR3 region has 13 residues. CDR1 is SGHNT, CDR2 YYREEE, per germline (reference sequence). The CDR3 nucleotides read TGTGCCAGCAGCTCCGACGGGATCTATGGCTACACCTTC. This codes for CASSSDGIYGYTF.

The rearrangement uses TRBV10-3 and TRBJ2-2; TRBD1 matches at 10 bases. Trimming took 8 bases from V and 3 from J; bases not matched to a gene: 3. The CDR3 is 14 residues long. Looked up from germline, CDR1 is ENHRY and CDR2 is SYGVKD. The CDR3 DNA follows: TGTGCCATCCGGACAGGGGGAGACACCGGGGAGCTGTTTTTT. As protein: CAIRTGGDTGELFF.

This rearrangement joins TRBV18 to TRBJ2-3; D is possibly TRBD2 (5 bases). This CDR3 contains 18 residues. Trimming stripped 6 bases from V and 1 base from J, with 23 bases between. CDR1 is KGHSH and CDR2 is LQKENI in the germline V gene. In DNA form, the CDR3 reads TGTGCCAGCTCTTCCCTCTACTTGACTACGCGGGGCACAGATACGCAGTATTTT. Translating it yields CASSSLYLTTRGTDTQYF. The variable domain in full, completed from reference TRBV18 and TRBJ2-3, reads NAGVMQNPRHLVRRRGQEARLRCSPMKGHSHVYWYRQLPEEGLKFMVYLQKENIIDESGMPKERFSAEFPKEGPSILRIQQVVRGDSAAYFCASSSLYLTTRGTDTQYFGPGTRLTVL.

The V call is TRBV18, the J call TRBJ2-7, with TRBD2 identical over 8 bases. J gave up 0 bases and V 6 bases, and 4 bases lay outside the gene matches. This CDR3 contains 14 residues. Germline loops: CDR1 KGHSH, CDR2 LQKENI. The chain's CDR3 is CASSTSGSSYEQYF. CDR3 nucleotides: TGTGCCAGCTCGACCAGCGGGAGCTCCTACGAGCAGTACTTC.